This T cell receptor (beta chain) was identified in a study of cytomegalovirus exposure and HLA in healthy donors. Study results and caveats: A later examination showed that TCR association rates differed by HLA locus, with DRB1 most and HLA-C fewest.

It was with 60 Vbeta and 13 Jbeta primers that the PCR ran. In the study's own analysis: Roughly 12 million of tens of millions of unique TCR beta chains were shared, per a later count. The assay was immunoSEQ multiplex PCR, and TCRdb's table has in-frame clones only and misses some. That table supplies the V and J calls and clone size; D and trimming were determined from the DNA. The data show about 150,000 clones, with roughly 80% seen just once and 11% held by the top ten. The germline gives CDR1 LNHDA, CDR2 SQIVND (reference sequence). The junction had 10 bases not matched to a gene; V was cut back by 1 base and J by 4 bases. The CDR3 runs 18 residues. Remarks on this clone: The antigen is not known.

The sample taken for sequencing was PBMCs. The receptor comes from a man younger than 35 in good health and CMV-seropositive. The chain recombines TRBV19 with TRBJ2-2; TRBD2 agrees at 9 bases. The DNA of the CDR3 is TGTGCCAGTAGTATAGGGCTAGCGGGAACCCGGTCCACCGGGGAGCTGTTTTTT. It codes for CASSIGLAGTRSTGELFF.